What follows are 19 T cell receptor beta chains derived from one specimen sequenced in a study of blood T cells in healthy people across ages. Together with a sample-barcoded 5' primer, a J-beta primer mix was included in a second PCR lasting roughly 6 to 12 cycles. TCRdb redid the calling of the 5' RACE reads with MiXCR, one entry per CDR3 protein. The data contain about 1.6 million distinct CDR3 sequences, about 32% of them singletons. Sequencing was performed on blood. The receptors stem from a woman aged 25-40 years in good health.

The chain has TRBV6-1 and TRBJ2-7, with 8 bases fitting TRBD1. After removal of 11 bases from V and 4 bases from J, the junction contained 16 bases not matched to a gene. The CDR3 covers 15 residues. The germline V gene encodes CDR1 MNHNS and CDR2 SASEGT. For the CDR3, the DNA is TGTGCCTCCGGAGGGGGGACAGGAATCCCGTACGAGCAGTACTTC. Amino acids: CASGGGTGIPYEQYF.

The rearrangement uses TRBV5-1 and TRBJ2-7, with D tentatively TRBD2 (5 bases). Germline V CDR1 and CDR2: SGHRS, YFSETQ. V lost 0 bases and J 0 bases, leaving 10 bases between the germline ends. This CDR3 region has 15 residues. Written as DNA, the CDR3 is TGCGCCAGCAGCTTGGATATAGGGAGCTCCTACGAGCAGTACTTC. Its translation: CASSLDIGSSYEQYF.

In this sample, this clonotype turned up many times. The chain joins TRBV29-1 to TRBJ1-4, with no clear D. Germline-derived CDR1 and CDR2 are SQVTM and ANQGSEA. V gave up 3 bases and J gave up 10 bases, with 12 bases separating them. The CDR3 runs to 12 residues. CDR3 sequence: CSVEERRGKLFF. CDR3 DNA: TGCAGCGTTGAGGAACGACGTGGAAAACTGTTTTTT.

In its sample, this clonotype was seen a few times. This chain uses TRBV15 with TRBJ2-7; 9 bases agree with TRBD1. There are 14 residues in the CDR3. The V and J ends lost 4 bases and 5 bases, in that order; junction bases with no gene match: 6. Per the germline V gene, CDR1 is LNHNV and CDR2 is YYDKDF (reference sequence). CDR3 region: CATSTGQGLDEQYF. The CDR3 DNA sequence: TGTGCCACCAGCACGGGACAGGGATTAGACGAGCAGTACTTC.

The rearrangement joins TRBV5-1 to TRBJ2-1; D is undetermined. Germline V gives CDR1 SGHRS, CDR2 YFSETQ. The CDR3 is 15 amino acids. The V gene lost 2 bases and the J gene lost 2 bases, with 11 bases spanning the gap. DNA for the CDR3: TGCGCCAGCAGCTTTTCCCGGGCAACCTACAATGAGCAGTTCTTC. Residues: CASSFSRATYNEQFF.

This clonotype was counted at least ten times. This chain joins TRBV4-1 and TRBJ2-7; 8 bases line up with TRBD1. The CDR3 spans 16 residues. Trimming took 3 bases from V and 0 from J; bases not matched to a gene: 7. Looked up from germline, CDR1 is MGHRA and CDR2 is YSYEKL. The CDR3 sequence: CASSHAWTGSSYEQYF. DNA for the CDR3: TGCGCCAGCAGCCATGCCTGGACAGGGAGCTCCTACGAGCAGTACTTC.

The CDR3 DNA is TGCGGCGCTAGCAGAGGGAGCTCCTACAATGAGCAGTTCTTC. This encodes CGASRGSSYNEQFF. V gene TRBV20-1 combines with J gene TRBJ2-1; a possible D gene is TRBD2 (5 bases). The CDR3 is made up of 14 amino acids. Germline assignment: CDR1 DFQATT and CDR2 SNEGSKA (reference sequence).

This chain connects TRBV11-2 to TRBJ2-2; D is perhaps TRBD2 (6 bases). Trimming stripped 2 bases from V and 6 bases from J, with 16 bases between. This CDR3 spans 16 amino acids. From germline, CDR1 is SGHAT and CDR2 FQNNGV. The CDR3 here is CASSLHGSSSAGELFF. For the CDR3, the DNA is TGTGCCAGCAGCTTACACGGGAGTTCCAGCGCCGGGGAGCTGTTTTTT.

The rearrangement uses TRBV20-1 and TRBJ2-3; 9 nucleotides match TRBD1. This CDR3 region has 14 residues. V lost 5 bases, J lost 1 base, and 4 bases stayed unmatched. CDR1 is DFQATT, CDR2 SNEGSKA, per germline (reference sequence). CDR3 loop: CSAEQGARTDTQYF. Written as DNA, the CDR3 is TGCAGTGCTGAACAGGGGGCCCGCACAGATACGCAGTATTTT.

This clonotype was picked up many times. This rearrangement joins TRBV6-2 or TRBV6-3 to TRBJ2-1; TRBD2 agrees at 8 bases. Germline CDR1 is MNHEY and CDR2 is SVGEGT. This CDR3 spans 15 amino acids. The V segment lost 0 bases and the J segment 2 bases; nucleotides outside the gene matches: 0. The CDR3 here is CASSYSGLAYNEQFF. The CDR3 DNA is TGTGCCAGCAGTTACTCGGGACTAGCCTACAATGAGCAGTTCTTC.

This chain links TRBV5-1 with TRBJ2-5; 9 bases line up with TRBD1. V dropped 7 bases and J dropped 1; count of bases not matched to a gene: 8. In germline, CDR1 is SGHRS, CDR2 YFSETQ. There are 15 residues in the CDR3. The chain's CDR3 is CASETGGFGQETQYF. CDR3 nucleotide sequence: TGCGCCAGCGAGACAGGGGGGTTTGGCCAAGAGACCCAGTACTTC. Combining the CDR3 with reference TRBV5-1 and TRBJ2-5 gives the whole variable domain KAGVTQTPRYLIKTRGQQVTLSCSPISGHRSVSWYQQTPGQGLQFLFEYFSETQRNKGNFPGRFSGRQFSNSRSEMNVSTLELGDSALYLCASETGGFGQETQYFGPGTRLLVL.

The chain recombines TRBV7-3 with TRBJ2-1; 10 bases are shared with TRBD2. The CDR3 is 16 residues long. Per germline, CDR1 SGHTA and CDR2 FQGTGA. The junction had 9 bases not matched to a gene; V was cut back by 3 bases and J by 7 bases. CDR3 nucleotides: TGTGCCAGCAGCTTTACTAGCGGGGTCGGGAGGAATGAGCAGTTCTTC. This translates into CASSFTSGVGRNEQFF.

The chain links TRBV5-1 to TRBJ2-7; TRBD1 matches at 7 bases. The V and J ends lost 0 bases and 2 bases, in that order; junction bases with no gene match: 8. This CDR3 contains 16 residues. CDR1 is SGHRS, CDR2 YFSETQ, per germline. CDR3 residues: CASSLARQGLAYEQYF. CDR3 DNA: TGCGCCAGCAGCTTGGCGAGACAGGGTCTGGCCTACGAGCAGTACTTC. Drawing the rest from reference TRBV5-1 and TRBJ2-7, the complete variable domain is KAGVTQTPRYLIKTRGQQVTLSCSPISGHRSVSWYQQTPGQGLQFLFEYFSETQRNKGNFPGRFSGRQFSNSRSEMNVSTLELGDSALYLCASSLARQGLAYEQYFGPGTRLTVT.

This clonotype was counted a few times. The rearrangement joins TRBV2 to TRBJ2-7; 9 bases map to TRBD1. The CDR3 is 14 residues long. Germline values: CDR1 SNHLY, CDR2 FYNNEI. The J segment lost 3 bases and the V segment lost 1 base, leaving 1 base of the junction unmatched. DNA of the CDR3: TGTGCCAGCAGTGAAGGGACAGGGGTCTACGAGCAGTACTTC. Its translation: CASSEGTGVYEQYF.

The gene calls are TRBV28 and TRBJ2-5, with D perhaps TRBD2 (6 bases). The CDR3 spans 14 residues. V was shortened by 5 bases and J by 7 bases, with 17 bases between the two germline ends. Germline V CDR1 and CDR2: MDHEN, SYDVKM. The DNA for the CDR3 is TGTGCCAGCAGTGCAACGGGACTCACGGGGACCCAGTACTTC. This translates into CASSATGLTGTQYF. The whole variable domain, remainder taken from reference TRBV28 and TRBJ2-5, is DVKVTQSSRYLVKRTGEKVFLECVQDMDHENMFWYRQDPGLGLRLIYFSYDVKMKEKGDIPEGYSVSREKKERFSLILESASTNQTSMYLCASSATGLTGTQYFGPGTRLLVL.

This chain uses TRBV7-9 with TRBJ2-7; 7 bases are a match to TRBD2. The CDR3 runs to 13 residues. Germline V CDR1 and CDR2: SEHNR, FQNEAQ (reference sequence). V was clipped by 8 bases and J by 0 bases; unmatched bases: 4. As DNA, the CDR3 is TGTGCCAGCGCTAGCGGCATCTCCTACGAGCAGTACTTC. It translates to CASASGISYEQYF.

The chain has TRBV28 and TRBJ1-4, with a tentative D call TRBD1 (5 bases). The CDR3 has 18 amino acids. Germline V gene sequence: CDR1 MDHEN, CDR2 SYDVKM. V gave up 5 bases and J gave up 3 bases, with 22 bases separating them. The CDR3 region has the DNA TGTGCCAGCAGTACGAAGAACCCCCTTGACAGTTCTAATGAAAAACTGTTTTTT. This sequence encodes CASSTKNPLDSSNEKLFF.

This clonotype appeared a few times. The CDR3 protein is CASSQDLTSGTYQETQYF. DNA for the CDR3: TGCGCCAGCAGCCAAGATCTGACTAGCGGGACTTACCAAGAGACCCAGTACTTC. V gene TRBV4-1 combines with J gene TRBJ2-5, with 11 bases identical to TRBD2. This CDR3 has 18 residues. Germline V gene lookup returns CDR1 MGHRA and CDR2 YSYEKL. With V trimmed by 0 bases and J by 0 bases, 6 bases remained unmatched.

This clonotype was recorded a few times. The gene calls are TRBV29-1 and TRBJ1-5; D is perhaps TRBD1 (6 bases). With 6 bases removed from V and 4 bases from J, the gap between germline ends came to 10 bases. The CDR3 length is 12 residues. Germline V gene sequence: CDR1 SQVTM, CDR2 ANQGSEA. The CDR3 DNA sequence: TGCAGCGTGACCCAGGGGAATCAGCCCCAGCATTTT. It specifies CSVTQGNQPQHF.